The following is a T cell receptor beta chain sequence with its context. Here immunoSEQ multiplex PCR was the method, and the copy in TCRdb shows in-frame clones only, minus some. In the table there are around 300,000 clones, over 75% of which are singletons. This entry is derived from a study of blood T cell repertoires in COVID-19. V lost 3 bases, J lost 6 bases, and 9 bases lay in between. Germline-derived CDR1 and CDR2 are SGHTA and FQGTGA. This CDR3 is built from 13 residues. This TCR came from a middle-aged man with active or convalescent COVID-19. Sequences were obtained from peripheral blood. The rearrangement uses TRBV7-3 and TRBJ1-5; no reliable D call. CDR3 loop: CASSFLPGQPQHF. The CDR3 DNA follows: TGTGCCAGCAGCTTTCTTCCGGGTCAGCCCCAGCATTTT.